This note documents a single T cell receptor beta chain sequence. What it binds is not known. This entry belongs to a study of PD-1 blockade in classical Hodgkin lymphoma. Findings of the study overall: Factors driving the repertoire differences, possibly disease activity or prior therapy, remain undefined.

Libraries were prepared by immunoSEQ multiplex PCR; TCRdb keeps only in-frame clonotypes and omits some of them. The data contain about 100,000 clones, about nine tenths of them singletons. CDR1 and CDR2 from the germline V gene are LNHDA and SQIVND (reference sequence). The CDR3 has 15 residues. Trimming stripped 7 bases from V and 0 bases from J, with 13 bases between. Relapses following autologous stem cell transplantation were seen in all patients, with brentuximab vedotin exposure varying. The source of this sequence is a human donor with classical Hodgkin lymphoma. The V and J genes are TRBV19 and TRBJ2-1, with D perhaps matching TRBD1 (6 bases). This specimen consisted of peripheral blood mononuclear cells (PBMCs), obtained before the second cycle of nivolumab. The CDR3 is CASKPGHSSYNEQFF. CDR3 coding DNA: TGTGCCAGTAAACCGGGACACAGCTCCTACAATGAGCAGTTCTTC. The entire variable domain, with the rest obtained from reference TRBV19 and TRBJ2-1, is as follows: DGGITQSPKYLFRKEGQNVTLSCEQNLNHDAMYWYRQDPGQGLRLIYYSQIVNDFQKGDIAEGYSVSREKKESFPLTVTSAQKNPTAFYLCASKPGHSSYNEQFFGPGTRLTVL.